A single sample gave rise to the 23 T cell receptor beta chains below, sequenced in a study of Tregs in tolerant kidney transplant recipients. Only in-frame clones appear in the TCRdb table, and some are missing; sequencing was by immunoSEQ multiplex PCR. The sample has some 15,000 clones; the top ten hold around 3.8%. Recipients received nonmyeloablative bone marrow transplants from related graft donors, with transient mixed chimerism. The source was CD4+ T cells from blood (PBMCs), collected 12 months after the transplant. The receptors originated from a human patient who received a combined kidney and bone marrow transplant. The graft donor may have given rise to some T cells.

As concerns this clone: From the germline J gene comes the end of the CDR3, since the read stops 3 residues before it. The chain links TRBV20-1 to TRBJ2-2; D possibly corresponds to TRBD1 (8 bases). The V end was cut by 3 bases, the J end by 1 base, with 12 bases between. From germline, CDR1 is DFQATT and CDR2 SNEGSKA (reference sequence). The CDR3 runs 15 residues. The sequenced part of the CDR3 DNA is TGCAGTGCTAGTTACAGGGGGGGGAACACCGGGGAG. It encodes CSASYRGGNTGE. In full, the CDR3 reads CSASYRGGNTGELFF.

Details on this clone: The read is 3 residues too short to cover the CDR3 end, so that end is filled in from the germline J gene. The chain recombines TRBV12-5 with TRBJ2-1; D might be TRBD2 (6 bases). With 1 base removed from V and 3 bases from J, the gap between germline ends came to 13 bases. Germline values: CDR1 LGHNT, CDR2 FRNRAP. The CDR3 contains 16 residues. This chain's CDR3 is CASGLGGGGYYNEQFF. The part of the CDR3 DNA that was read is TGTGCTAGTGGTTTGGGGGGTGGGGGGTACTACAATGAG.

The CDR3 loop reads CASSEDRDTEAFF. The part of the CDR3 DNA that was read is TGTGCCAGCTCTGAGGACAGAGACACTGAA. The chain recombines TRBV18 with TRBJ1-1; tentatively, D is TRBD1 (6 bases). Read data end 3 residues before the CDR3 end; the end is taken from the germline J gene. The CDR3 spans 13 residues. Deletions cut 6 bases from V and 3 bases from J, with 11 bases between. From germline, CDR1 is KGHSH and CDR2 LQKENI.

As regards this clone: The sequenced fragment ends 3 residues before the CDR3 boundary, so the rest is inferred from the germline J gene. The chain links TRBV5-1 to TRBJ2-1; the match to TRBD2 covers 11 bases. From germline, CDR1 is SGHRS and CDR2 YFSETQ. V shed 6 bases and J 9 bases; nucleotides not matched to a gene: 14. The CDR3 is made up of 16 amino acids. The DNA read from the CDR3 is TGCGCCAGCACCCCCCGTCTAGCGGGGGGTAGCGGTGAG. Protein sequence: CASTPRLAGGSGE. The entire CDR3 is CASTPRLAGGSGEQFF. Variable domain in full (rest from reference TRBV5-1 and TRBJ2-1): KAGVTQTPRYLIKTRGQQVTLSCSPISGHRSVSWYQQTPGQGLQFLFEYFSETQRNKGNFPGRFSGRQFSNSRSEMNVSTLELGDSALYLCASTPRLAGGSGEQFFGPGTRLTVL.

Points on this clone: The CDR3 extends 3 residues past the end of the read, so its final part is completed from the germline J gene. The rearrangement uses TRBV5-6 and TRBJ2-7; 7 nucleotides agree with TRBD1. There are 13 residues in the CDR3. V trimming: 5 bases; J trimming: 3 bases; junction bases outside the gene matches: 5. Germline V gene data show CDR1 as SGHDT and CDR2 as YYEEEE. The sequenced part of the CDR3 DNA is TGTGCCAGCAGATCCCAGGGGGTCTACGAG. It translates to CASRSQGVYE. The whole CDR3 sequence reads CASRSQGVYEQYF.

On this clone: The missing CDR3 end, 3 residues past where the read stops, is filled in from the germline J gene. This chain connects TRBV7-2 to TRBJ2-1; the match to TRBD2 covers 8 bases. The CDR3 totals 14 residues. Trimming cost V 6 bases and J 6 bases; bases outside gene matches: 7. Germline V gene lookup returns CDR1 SGHTA and CDR2 FQGNSA. The CDR3 here is CASSGRAGVNEQFF. The part of the CDR3 DNA that was read is TGTGCCAGCAGTGGGCGAGCGGGAGTCAATGAG.

Note on this clone: The CDR3 end lies 3 residues beyond the end of the read and is filled in from the germline J gene. The chain carries TRBV20-1 and TRBJ2-7; TRBD2 matches 9 bases. Germline V lookup: CDR1 DFQATT, CDR2 SNEGSKA (reference sequence). V trimming: 0 bases; J trimming: 2 bases; junction bases outside the gene matches: 8. The CDR3 contains 16 residues. This chain's CDR3 is CSARDRQREVPYEQYF. The sequenced part of the CDR3 DNA is TGCAGTGCTAGAGATAGACAGCGGGAGGTTCCCTACGAG.

On this clone itself: The read comes to an end 3 residues before the CDR3 does, leaving the germline J gene to fill in the end. V gene TRBV29-1 combines with J gene TRBJ2-1; maybe TRBD2 (6 bases). The V end lost 4 bases, the J end lost 2 bases, and 18 bases lay between the germline ends. Per germline, CDR1 SQVTM and CDR2 ANQGSEA. This CDR3 has 16 residues. The sequenced part of the CDR3 DNA is TGCAGCGTTGCCTCCGCGGGATCAAAAACCTACAATGAG. Amino acid sequence: CSVASAGSKTYNE. In full, the CDR3 is CSVASAGSKTYNEQFF.

With regard to this clone: The read falls 3 residues short of the CDR3 end, and the missing part is taken from the germline J gene. V usage is TRBV10-3 and J usage is TRBJ2-5; TRBD1 might be the D (5 bases). V gave up 10 bases and J gave up 0 bases, with 9 bases separating them. The CDR3 contains 12 residues. Germline-derived CDR1 and CDR2 are ENHRY and SYGVKD. The CDR3 here is CATQGNQETQYF. CDR3 DNA (partial): TGTGCCACCCAGGGAAACCAAGAGACC.

In regard to this clone: The CDR3 goes on 3 residues after the read ends, and that part is filled in from the germline J gene. V is TRBV18 and J is TRBJ1-1; D is perhaps TRBD1 (6 bases). The CDR3 is made up of 18 amino acids. Deletions cut 2 bases from V and 2 bases from J, with 21 bases between. Germline V lookup: CDR1 KGHSH, CDR2 LQKENI. CDR3: CASSPVGLGGRGNTEAFF. The part of the CDR3 DNA that was read is TGTGCCAGCTCACCAGTCGGACTAGGAGGCAGGGGAAACACTGAA.

In the case of this clone: The read ends 3 residues early relative to the CDR3; the germline J gene fills the gap. Additional DNA sequences in this sample encode the identical CDR3. The V gene is TRBV5-1, the J gene TRBJ2-2; maybe TRBD1 (5 bases). Trimming shortened V by 5 bases and J by 3 bases, and 8 bases separated the two germline ends. CDR3 size: 13 residues. Per the germline V gene, CDR1 is SGHRS and CDR2 is YFSETQ. Partial CDR3 DNA: TGCGCCAGCAGTGACAGTGACACCGGGGAG. It encodes CASSDSDTGE. The entire CDR3 protein reads CASSDSDTGELFF.

Concerning this clone itself: The CDR3 goes on 3 residues after the read ends, and that part is filled in from the germline J gene. This chain connects TRBV5-5 to TRBJ2-7; D is perhaps TRBD1 (6 bases). The CDR3 extends over 15 amino acids. V lost 4 bases and J 4 bases, leaving 18 bases between the germline ends. Looked up from germline, CDR1 is SGHKS and CDR2 is YYEKEE (reference sequence). The CDR3 bases that were read are TGTGCCAGCAGCATGGATCTACAGGGAACATACGAG. Protein: CASSMDLQGTYE. The complete CDR3 sequence is CASSMDLQGTYEQYF. Full variable domain (outside the CDR3, taken from reference TRBV5-5 and TRBJ2-7): DAGVTQSPTHLIKTRGQQVTLRCSPISGHKSVSWYQQVLGQGPQFIFQYYEKEERGRGNFPDRFSARQFPNYSSELNVNALLLGDSALYLCASSMDLQGTYEQYFGPGTRLTVT.

In the case of this clone: The read finishes 3 residues shy of the CDR3 end, and the germline J gene is used to complete it. V usage is TRBV20-1 and J usage is TRBJ2-6, with D possibly being TRBD1 (6 bases). V was pared by 4 bases and J by 1 base, with 11 bases between. The germline V gene has CDR1 DFQATT and CDR2 SNEGSKA (reference sequence). CDR3 size: 15 residues. CDR3 region: CSAKKQGSGANVLTF. The DNA read from the CDR3 is TGCAGTGCTAAGAAACAGGGTTCTGGGGCCAACGTC.

Concerning this clone: A read error may account for a junction end that differs from germline. The read finishes 3 residues shy of the CDR3 end, and the germline J gene is used to complete it. This sequence joins TRBV4-2 and TRBJ1-1; 7 nucleotides agree with TRBD1. Germline lookup yields CDR1 LGHNA and CDR2 YNFKEQ. CDR3 length: 13 amino acids. The CDR3 here is CASSRQGDTEAFF. The CDR3 DNA, read in part, is TGCGCCAGCAGCCGGCAGGGGGACACTGAA.

For this clone: The sequenced fragment ends 3 residues before the CDR3 boundary, so the rest is inferred from the germline J gene. The chain employs TRBV29-1 and TRBJ2-3; TRBD1 aligns across 7 bases. CDR1 SQVTM and CDR2 ANQGSEA come from the germline V gene. The V segment lost 6 bases and the J segment 0 bases; nucleotides outside the gene matches: 3. The CDR3 spans 13 residues. CDR3 DNA, as far as it was read: TGCAGCGTCAGACAGGGAAGCACAGATACG. This encodes CSVRQGSTDT. The full CDR3 protein reads CSVRQGSTDTQYF.

As regards this clone: Sequencing ends 3 residues short of the CDR3 end; the germline J gene provides the rest. This chain connects TRBV19 to TRBJ1-4, with D possibly matching TRBD1 (5 bases). Germline assignment: CDR1 LNHDA and CDR2 SQIVND (reference sequence). The CDR3 has 12 residues. V dropped 7 bases and J dropped 7 bases, with 10 bases sitting between them. The CDR3: CASKGVAEKLFF. CDR3 DNA (partial): TGTGCCAGTAAAGGGGTGGCTGAAAAA.

Notes on this clone: The observed sequence ends 3 residues before the CDR3 terminus, with the missing tail filled in from the germline J gene. The V call is TRBV6-2 or TRBV6-3, the J call TRBJ2-7, with 7 nucleotides matching TRBD2. The V segment lost 6 bases and the J segment 3 bases; nucleotides outside the gene matches: 8. The CDR3 length is 14 residues. The V gene's germline CDR1 is MNHEY and CDR2 SVGEGT. The CDR3 region is CASSLSGKNYEQYF. CDR3 DNA (partial): TGTGCCAGCAGCTTGAGCGGGAAGAACTACGAG.

As regards this clone: The DNA ends 3 residues before the CDR3 does, and the rest of the CDR3 is filled in from the germline J gene. The V and J genes are TRBV19 and TRBJ2-2, with 8 bases aligning to TRBD2. There are 15 residues in the CDR3. Germline V gives CDR1 LNHDA, CDR2 SQIVND (reference sequence). Trimming at V came to 3 bases and at J to 1 base, leaving 1 base not matched to a gene. CDR3 sequence: CASSITSGNTGELFF. The CDR3 bases that were read are TGTGCCAGTAGTATCACTAGCGGGAACACCGGGGAG.

About this clone: The sequence runs out 3 residues before the end of the CDR3; the remainder is reconstructed from the germline J gene. The chain joins TRBV20-1 to TRBJ2-3; 10 bases map to TRBD2. Germline V gives CDR1 DFQATT, CDR2 SNEGSKA (reference sequence). This CDR3 has 15 amino acids. The trim removed 6 bases at V and 0 bases at J, leaving 6 bases unmatched. The sequenced CDR3 bases are TGCAGTGCCCAAGCGGGGGGGACTAGCACAGATACG. Encoded protein: CSAQAGGTSTDT. In full, the CDR3 is CSAQAGGTSTDTQYF.

Turning to this clone: The CDR3 end lies 3 residues beyond the end of the read and is filled in from the germline J gene. The chain carries TRBV30 and TRBJ1-2, with D possibly TRBD1 on 5 matching bases. The germline V gene has CDR1 GTSNPN and CDR2 SVGIG (reference sequence). The CDR3 loop spans 11 amino acids. The V end was cut by 3 bases, the J end by 5 bases, with 7 bases between. The sequenced part of the CDR3 DNA is TGTGCCTGGAGGGAGGGGTATGGC. Encoded protein: CAWREGYG. The entire CDR3 sequence reads CAWREGYGYTF.

Points on this clone: The read comes to an end 3 residues before the CDR3 does, leaving the germline J gene to fill in the end. The chain links TRBV20-1 to TRBJ2-5; the D gene is possibly TRBD2 (6 bases). Trimming removed 1 base from V and 2 bases from J, with 14 bases in between. The CDR3 extends over 15 amino acids. Germline assignment: CDR1 DFQATT and CDR2 SNEGSKA (reference sequence). The sequenced CDR3 bases are TGCAGTGCTAGAGTCCCCGGGGGACGACAAGAGACC. Translating it yields CSARVPGGRQET. The complete CDR3 sequence is CSARVPGGRQETQYF.

Concerning this clone: Read coverage stops 3 residues before the CDR3 terminus; the germline J gene supplies the remainder. The chain links TRBV29-1 to TRBJ2-7, with 10 bases identical to TRBD1. The CDR3 spans 13 residues. After removal of 7 bases from V and 4 bases from J, the junction contained 7 bases not matched to a gene. Per germline, CDR1 SQVTM and CDR2 ANQGSEA. Here the CDR3 reads CSAKDRGLYEQYF. The DNA read from the CDR3 is TGCAGCGCCAAAGACAGGGGGCTGTACGAG.

Regarding this clone: With the read ending 3 residues before the CDR3 end, the germline J gene is used to fill in that end. The V and J genes are TRBV18 and TRBJ2-1, with a tentative D call TRBD2 (6 bases). Germline CDR1 is KGHSH and CDR2 is LQKENI. This CDR3 contains 12 residues. V lost 5 bases and J lost 7, with 9 bases in between. CDR3 DNA, as far as it was read: TGTGCCAGCTCAGCGACTAGTAATGAG. This encodes CASSATSNE. The CDR3 reads in full as CASSATSNEQFF.